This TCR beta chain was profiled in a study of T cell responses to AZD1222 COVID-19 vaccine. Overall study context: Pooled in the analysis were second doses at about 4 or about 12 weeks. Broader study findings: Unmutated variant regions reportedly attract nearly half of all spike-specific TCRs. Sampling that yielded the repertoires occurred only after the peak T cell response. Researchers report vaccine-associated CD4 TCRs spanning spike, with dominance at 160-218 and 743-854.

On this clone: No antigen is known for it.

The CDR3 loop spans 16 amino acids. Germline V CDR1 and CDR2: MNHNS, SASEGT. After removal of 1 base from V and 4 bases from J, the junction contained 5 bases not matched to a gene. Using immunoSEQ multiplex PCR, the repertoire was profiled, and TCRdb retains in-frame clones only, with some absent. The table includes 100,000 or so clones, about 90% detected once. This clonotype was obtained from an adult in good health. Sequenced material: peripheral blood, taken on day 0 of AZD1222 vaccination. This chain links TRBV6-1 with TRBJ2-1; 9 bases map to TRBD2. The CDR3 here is CASSEGGLAPYNEQFF. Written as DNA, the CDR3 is TGTGCCAGCAGTGAAGGTGGACTAGCGCCGTACAATGAGCAGTTCTTC.